This T cell receptor beta chain comes out of a study of blood T cell repertoires in COVID-19. About the research overall: Acute-phase and convalescent COVID-19 samples originated in the United States, Italy and Spain. From T cells, B-cell-depleted T cells, or PBMCs came the material, which was cDNA or gDNA.

Germline V CDR1 and CDR2: GTSNPN, SVGIG (reference sequence). The CDR3 is 14 residues long. Trimming removed 2 bases at V and 3 bases at J, with 13 bases between. Study processing details: Reference gene primer amplification gave nucleated cell count estimates. The assay was immunoSEQ multiplex PCR, and TCRdb's table has in-frame clones only and misses some. That table supplies the V and J calls and clone size; D and trimming were determined from the DNA. The data hold roughly 100,000 clones, with roughly 76% observed a single time. Specimen: peripheral blood. The V call is TRBV30, the J call TRBJ1-1, with D possibly matching TRBD1 (5 bases). The clonotype was recovered from an older woman with acute or convalescent COVID-19. In nucleotides, the CDR3 is TGTGCCTGGAGTCTAAGGGGCTCGGACACTGAAGCTTTCTTT. Translating it yields CAWSLRGSDTEAFF.